Presented here are 6 T cell receptor beta chains from one specimen sequenced in a study of T cell repertoires in ileal Crohn's disease. Before sorting, lamina propria lymphocytes were separated from surgical specimens by density gradient. Repertoires were generated with immunoSEQ multiplex PCR, while TCRdb's copy carries only in-frame clones and drops some. In the table there are approximately 2,500 clones, about 92% of which are singletons. The specimen sequenced was CD4+ T cells sorted from the ileum. The source is an adult with Crohn's disease.

V and J are TRBV30 and TRBJ1-2; no firm D call. The length of the CDR3 is 11 residues. Germline CDR1 and CDR2: GTSNPN and SVGIG (reference sequence). V was shortened by 5 bases and J by 5 bases, with 9 bases between the two germline ends. DNA of the CDR3: TGTGCCTGGGGACTAGGTTATGGCTACACCTTC. This encodes CAWGLGYGYTF. Looking up the rest from reference TRBV30 and TRBJ1-2 gives the full variable domain: SQTIHQWPATLVQPVGSPLSLECTVEGTSNPNLYWYRQAAGRGLQLLFYSVGIGQISSEVPQNLSASRPQDRQFILSSKKLLLSDSGFYLCAWGLGYGYTFGSGTRLTVV.

The chain recombines TRBV19 with TRBJ2-7, with 7 nucleotides matching TRBD1. Germline V gene sequence: CDR1 LNHDA, CDR2 SQIVND (reference sequence). CDR3 length equals 16 residues. Unmatched junction bases numbered 10, after V lost 2 bases and J lost 3 bases. CDR3 coding DNA: TGTGCCAGTAGTATATATGAGGGGACAGCCCACTACGAGCAGTACTTC. Protein product: CASSIYEGTAHYEQYF.

This chain uses TRBV9 with TRBJ2-7, with D maybe TRBD2 (6 bases). There are 15 residues in the CDR3. The V gene's germline CDR1 is SGDLS and CDR2 YYNGEE. Trimming cost V 4 bases and J 4 bases, with 18 bases left between them. The CDR3 sequence: CASSSGLPKVYEQYF. The CDR3 nucleotides are TGTGCCAGCAGCTCGGGACTTCCGAAGGTGTACGAGCAGTACTTC.

The chain is built from TRBV6-6 and TRBJ2-7; D is undetermined. CDR1 and CDR2 (germline): MNHNY, SVGAGI (reference sequence). V was shortened by 6 bases and J by 6 bases, with 12 bases between the two germline ends. This CDR3 has 12 amino acids. The DNA of the CDR3 is TGTGCCAGCAGCCGTCGAGACTCCGAGCAGTACTTC. It codes for CASSRRDSEQYF.

This rearrangement joins TRBV5-1 to TRBJ2-7; D remains ambiguous. Germline CDR1 is SGHRS and CDR2 is YFSETQ. Between the trimmed V and J ends, which lost 3 bases and 0 bases, there was a span of 7 bases. The CDR3 is 13 amino acids. DNA for the CDR3: TGCGCCAGCAGCTCTTCAGGCTCCTACGAGCAGTACTTC. Translating it yields CASSSSGSYEQYF.

The genes are TRBV5-1 and TRBJ1-1, with D maybe TRBD1 (5 bases). V shed 4 bases and J shed 1 base, with 17 bases lying between them. The CDR3 runs to 16 residues. Germline V gene sequence: CDR1 SGHRS, CDR2 YFSETQ. CDR3 residues: CASSAGRGRGNTEAFF. For the CDR3, the DNA is TGCGCCAGCAGCGCGGGACGGGGGAGAGGGAACACTGAAGCTTTCTTT.